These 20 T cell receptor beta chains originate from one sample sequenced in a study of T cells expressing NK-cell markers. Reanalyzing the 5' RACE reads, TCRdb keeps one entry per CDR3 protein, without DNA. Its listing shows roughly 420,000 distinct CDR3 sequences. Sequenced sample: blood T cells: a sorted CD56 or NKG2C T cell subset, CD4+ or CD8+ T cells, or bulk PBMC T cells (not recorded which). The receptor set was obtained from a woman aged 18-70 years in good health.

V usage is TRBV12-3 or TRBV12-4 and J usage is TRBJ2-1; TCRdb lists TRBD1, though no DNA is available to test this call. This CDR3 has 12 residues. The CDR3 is CASRTQGVEQFF.

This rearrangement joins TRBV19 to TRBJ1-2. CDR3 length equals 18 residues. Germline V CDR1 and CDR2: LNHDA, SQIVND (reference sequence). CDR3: CASSMSHLVVQGGYGYTF. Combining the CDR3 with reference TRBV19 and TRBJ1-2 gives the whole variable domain DGGITQSPKYLFRKEGQNVTLSCEQNLNHDAMYWYRQDPGQGLRLIYYSQIVNDFQKGDIAEGYSVSREKKESFPLTVTSAQKNPTAFYLCASSMSHLVVQGGYGYTFGSGTRLTVV.

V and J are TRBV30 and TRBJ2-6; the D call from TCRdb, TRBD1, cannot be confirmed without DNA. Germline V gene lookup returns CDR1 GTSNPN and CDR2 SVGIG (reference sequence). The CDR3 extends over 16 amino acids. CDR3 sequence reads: CAWRDIGLSGANVLTF.

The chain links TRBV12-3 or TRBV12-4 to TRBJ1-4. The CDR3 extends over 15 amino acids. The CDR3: CASSLWSGPFEKLFF.

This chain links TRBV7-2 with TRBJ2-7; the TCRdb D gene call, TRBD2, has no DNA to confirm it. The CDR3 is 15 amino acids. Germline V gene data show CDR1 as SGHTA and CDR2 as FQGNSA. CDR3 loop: CASSPWASGTYEQYF.

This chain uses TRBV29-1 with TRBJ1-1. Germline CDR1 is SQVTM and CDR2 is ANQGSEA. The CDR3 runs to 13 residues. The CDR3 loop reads CSVLRQGIPEAFF. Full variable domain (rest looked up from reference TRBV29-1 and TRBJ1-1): SAVISQKPSRDICQRGTSLTIQCQVDSQVTMMFWYRQQPGQSLTLIATANQGSEATYESGFVIDKFPISRPNLTFSTLTVSNMSPEDSSIYLCSVLRQGIPEAFFGQGTRLTVV.

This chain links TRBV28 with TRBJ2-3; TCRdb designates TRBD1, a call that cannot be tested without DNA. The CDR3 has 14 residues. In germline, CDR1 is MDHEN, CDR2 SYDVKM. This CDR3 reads CASIRGTGTDTQYF.

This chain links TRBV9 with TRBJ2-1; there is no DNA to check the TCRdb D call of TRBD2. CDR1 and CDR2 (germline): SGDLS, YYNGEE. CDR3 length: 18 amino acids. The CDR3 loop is CASSLSGPGTTPYNEQFF.

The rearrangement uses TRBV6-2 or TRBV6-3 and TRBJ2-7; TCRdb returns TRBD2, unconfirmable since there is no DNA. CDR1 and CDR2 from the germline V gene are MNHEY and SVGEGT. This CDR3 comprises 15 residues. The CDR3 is CASSYSASSYYEQYF.

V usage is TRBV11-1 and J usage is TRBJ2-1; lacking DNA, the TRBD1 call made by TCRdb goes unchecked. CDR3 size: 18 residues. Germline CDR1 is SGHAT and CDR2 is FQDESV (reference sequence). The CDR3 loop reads CASSLRGGVGRINAEQFF.

The CDR3 spells CSVKTWNQETQYF. The V and J genes are TRBV20-1 and TRBJ2-5. The germline gives CDR1 DFQATT, CDR2 SNEGSKA (reference sequence). This CDR3 spans 13 amino acids.

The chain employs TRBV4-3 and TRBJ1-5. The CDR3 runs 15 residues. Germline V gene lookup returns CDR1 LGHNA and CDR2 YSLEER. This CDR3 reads CASSQDVGGHQPQHF.

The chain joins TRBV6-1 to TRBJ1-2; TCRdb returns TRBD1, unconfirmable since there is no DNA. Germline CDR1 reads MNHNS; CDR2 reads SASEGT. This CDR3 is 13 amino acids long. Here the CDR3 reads CASSREGSDGYTF.

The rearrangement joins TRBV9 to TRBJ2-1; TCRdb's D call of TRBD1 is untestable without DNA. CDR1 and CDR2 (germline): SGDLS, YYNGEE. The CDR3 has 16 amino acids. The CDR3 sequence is CASSVAPQSSYNEQLF.

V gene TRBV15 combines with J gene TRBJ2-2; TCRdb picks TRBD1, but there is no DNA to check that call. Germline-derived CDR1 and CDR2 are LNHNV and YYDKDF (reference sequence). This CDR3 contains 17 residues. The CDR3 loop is CATSSGSGTGNTGELFF.

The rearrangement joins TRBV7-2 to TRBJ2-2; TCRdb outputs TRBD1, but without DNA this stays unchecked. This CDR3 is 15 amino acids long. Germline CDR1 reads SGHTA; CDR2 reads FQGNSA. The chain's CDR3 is CASSPRGKNTGELFF.

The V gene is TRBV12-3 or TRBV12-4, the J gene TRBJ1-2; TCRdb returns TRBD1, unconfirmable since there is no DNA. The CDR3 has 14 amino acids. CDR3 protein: CASSFRWGGNGYTF.

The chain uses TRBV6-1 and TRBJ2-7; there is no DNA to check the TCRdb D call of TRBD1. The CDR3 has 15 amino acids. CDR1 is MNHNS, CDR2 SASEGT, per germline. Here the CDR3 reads CASSAGDTVSYEQYF.

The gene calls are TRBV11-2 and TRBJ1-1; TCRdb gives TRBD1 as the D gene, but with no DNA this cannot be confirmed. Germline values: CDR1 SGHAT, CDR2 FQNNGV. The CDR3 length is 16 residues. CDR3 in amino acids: CASSLVPDRGWAEAFF.

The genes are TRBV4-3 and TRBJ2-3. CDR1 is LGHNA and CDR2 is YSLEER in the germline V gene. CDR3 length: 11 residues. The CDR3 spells CASRDDEDLYF.